This T cell receptor beta chain emerged from a study of pediatric ulcerative colitis. Repertoires were generated with immunoSEQ multiplex PCR, while TCRdb's copy carries only in-frame clones and drops some. The sample lists tens of thousands of clones, over 60% occurring once. This CDR3 contains 12 residues. Germline V gene lookup returns CDR1 MNHNY and CDR2 SVGAGI (reference sequence). Trimming took 2 bases from V and 9 from J, leaving 7 bases between them. One to two pinch biopsies were taken from the rectum during colonoscopy. Source material: gut tissue. This clonotype originated in a boy between 5 and 17 years old with severe ulcerative colitis. The J gene is TRBJ2-2, the V gene TRBV6-6, with a weak D call TRBD2 (5 bases). The CDR3: CASSYGGRELFF. The CDR3 DNA reads as TGTGCCAGCAGTTACGGAGGCCGGGAGCTGTTTTTT.